This T cell receptor (beta chain) originates from a study of lymphopenia after photon versus proton radiotherapy. Comments on this clone: As yet, its antigen is unknown.

Clones were read by immunoSEQ multiplex PCR, and TCRdb kept only the in-frame ones, dropping some. The sample includes tens of thousands of clones, about 94% of them seen just once. General study points: Proton therapy kept repertoires fairly stable, unlike photons, which gained effector/memory cells. Post-nadir diversity loss with photons came from oligoclonal expansion, particularly CD8+ Temra cells.

The input for sequencing was peripheral blood, taken from a patient treated with photon-based radiotherapy. This receptor was obtained from a man in his sixties with cholangiocarcinoma.

In DNA, the CDR3 is TGCGCCAGCAGCCAAGCCTCCGGGACTCAGATCTATGGCTACACCTTC. Protein: CASSQASGTQIYGYTF. The genes are TRBV4-1 and TRBJ1-2; TRBD1 might be the D (5 bases). V lost 1 base to trimming and J lost 4 bases, with 16 bases between them. The CDR3 loop spans 16 amino acids. Germline CDR1 and CDR2: MGHRA and YSYEKL.